The 24 T cell receptor beta chains below were found in one sample sequenced in a study of blood T cell repertoires in COVID-19. Some clones are missing from TCRdb's copy, which holds only in-frame ones; the method was immunoSEQ multiplex PCR. The data contain around 80,000 clones, around 90% of them singletons. Material for sequencing was peripheral blood. The origin of the receptors is a human donor in a cohort sampled during active COVID-19.

The chain recombines TRBV6-5 with TRBJ1-2; no clear D. Looked up from germline, CDR1 is MNHEY and CDR2 is SVGAGI. The CDR3 runs to 12 residues. Trimming cost V 6 bases and J 7 bases, with 12 bases left between them. Here the CDR3 DNA reads TGTGCCAGCAGCTCCAAGCGGGGTGGCTACACCTTC. Protein: CASSSKRGGYTF.

CDR3 residues: CSASEAGGGTYEQYF. The CDR3 region has the DNA TGCAGTGCTAGTGAGGCGGGGGGCGGAACCTACGAGCAGTACTTC. The chain combines TRBV20-1 with TRBJ2-7; the match to TRBD2 covers 8 bases. CDR3 length: 15 residues. From germline, CDR1 is DFQATT and CDR2 SNEGSKA (reference sequence). Losses at the gene ends were 3 bases for V and 2 bases for J; bases not matched to a gene: 9.

The chain carries TRBV7-8 and TRBJ1-5; the D is unclear. The ends were cut back, 1 base at V and 8 bases at J, with 12 bases in the middle. CDR3 length equals 14 residues. Germline values: CDR1 SGHVS, CDR2 FQNEAQ. CDR3: CASSLDPPGEPQHF. In nucleotides, the CDR3 is TGTGCCAGCAGCTTAGATCCGCCCGGGGAGCCCCAGCATTTT. The variable domain in full, completed from reference TRBV7-8 and TRBJ1-5, reads GAGVSQSPRYKVAKRGQDVALRCDPISGHVSLFWYQQALGQGPEFLTYFQNEAQLDKSGLPSDRFFAERPEGSVSTLKIQRTQQEDSAVYLCASSLDPPGEPQHFGDGTRLSIL.

For the CDR3, the DNA is TGTGCCAGTGCTTACAGGGGGGAGTATTGGGCCGGGGAGCTGTTTTTT. This translates into CASAYRGEYWAGELFF. The J gene is TRBJ2-2, the V gene TRBV19; TRBD1 agrees at 8 bases. Germline CDR1 and CDR2: LNHDA and SQIVND (reference sequence). The V gene end was trimmed by 8 bases and the J gene end by 6 bases; junction bases not matched to a gene: 14. This CDR3 has 16 residues.

V is TRBV30 and J is TRBJ1-5; D gene unclear. The CDR3 is made up of 12 amino acids. Germline V gene lookup returns CDR1 GTSNPN and CDR2 SVGIG (reference sequence). Trimming removed 1 base from V and 7 bases from J, with 8 bases in between. The CDR3 sequence: CAWSEEGQPQHF. CDR3 nucleotide sequence: TGTGCCTGGAGTGAAGAGGGACAGCCCCAGCATTTT.

The V and J genes are TRBV6-2 or TRBV6-3 and TRBJ1-6, with D uncertain. V gave up 2 bases and J gave up 7 bases, with 18 bases separating them. The germline CDR1 and CDR2 sequences are MNHEY and SVGEGT. The CDR3 has 17 residues. This CDR3 reads CASSYPANSRWNSPLHF. For the CDR3, the DNA is TGTGCCAGCAGTTACCCGGCTAACAGCCGTTGGAATTCACCCCTCCACTTT.

The chain uses TRBV6-4 and TRBJ1-1; 7 positions match TRBD1. Germline loops: CDR1 MRHNA, CDR2 SNTAGT. CDR3 size: 15 residues. V lost 3 bases to trimming and J lost 4 bases; unmatched junction nucleotides: 8. The CDR3 loop reads CASSERVTGATEAFF. The CDR3 DNA follows: TGTGCCAGCAGTGAACGGGTTACAGGGGCCACTGAAGCTTTCTTT.

The chain uses TRBV28 and TRBJ2-7; a possible D gene is TRBD1 (6 bases). The V end was cut by 3 bases, the J end by 3 bases, with 12 bases between. This CDR3 has 14 residues. The V gene's germline CDR1 is MDHEN and CDR2 SYDVKM. The CDR3 nucleotides read TGTGCCAGCAGTTTTTCTGCCAGGGGCTACGAGCAGTACTTC. It specifies CASSFSARGYEQYF.

V and J are TRBV18 and TRBJ2-1; 7 bases match TRBD2. The CDR3 is made up of 14 amino acids. The ends lost 3 bases at V and 9 bases at J; junction bases unmatched: 8. From germline, CDR1 is KGHSH and CDR2 LQKENI. The CDR3 DNA sequence: TGTGCCAGCTCACCCATGGGAGGGCTGGGTGAGCAGTTCTTC. Translation gives CASSPMGGLGEQFF.

The rearrangement links TRBV30 to TRBJ2-1; 7 nucleotides agree with TRBD2. The CDR3 spans 14 residues. Germline lookup yields CDR1 GTSNPN and CDR2 SVGIG (reference sequence). After removal of 3 bases from V and 8 bases from J, the junction contained 10 bases not matched to a gene. The CDR3 loop is CAWRSGAASYEQFF. DNA for the CDR3: TGTGCCTGGAGGAGCGGGGCAGCATCTTATGAGCAGTTCTTC.

This clone was recorded once. This chain links TRBV11-2 with TRBJ2-1, with 10 positions matching TRBD2. The CDR3 has 14 residues. The germline V gene encodes CDR1 SGHAT and CDR2 FQNNGV. Unmatched junction bases numbered 2, after V lost 4 bases and J lost 5 bases. CDR3 DNA sequence: TGTGCCAGCAGCTCACTAGCGGGGAACAATGAGCAGTTCTTC. This gives the protein CASSSLAGNNEQFF.

The CDR3 loop reads CASSPERSTEAFF. CDR3 in DNA: TGTGCCAGCAGTCCCGAGAGGTCCACTGAAGCTTTCTTT. V is TRBV6-4 and J is TRBJ1-1; no clear D. Trimming took off 5 bases at V and 4 bases at J, with 11 bases between the two ends. Germline V lookup: CDR1 MRHNA, CDR2 SNTAGT. The CDR3 is 13 residues long.

The chain carries TRBV5-1 and TRBJ2-3, with 8 bases aligning to TRBD1. The CDR3 length is 15 residues. Germline CDR1 and CDR2: SGHRS and YFSETQ. V trimming: 4 bases; J trimming: 1 base; junction bases outside the gene matches: 5. The CDR3 DNA is TGCGCCAGCAGCAGTCCGGGACAGGGCACAGATACGCAGTATTTT. Its protein is CASSSPGQGTDTQYF.

The chain links TRBV6-6 to TRBJ1-1, with 7 bases aligning to TRBD1. The length of the CDR3 is 15 residues. J was trimmed by 2 bases and V by 5 bases; bases with no gene match: 8. CDR1 and CDR2 from the germline V gene are MNHNY and SVGAGI (reference sequence). The CDR3 coding sequence is TGTGCCAGCAGTCCTTCGGGGACAGCAAACACTGAAGCTTTCTTT. Translated: CASSPSGTANTEAFF.

V gene TRBV27 combines with J gene TRBJ2-1, with a weak D call TRBD2 (8 bases). CDR3 length: 19 residues. The germline V gene encodes CDR1 MNHEY and CDR2 SMNVEV (reference sequence). Trimming took off 2 bases at V and 2 bases at J, with 22 bases between the two ends. The CDR3 nucleotides are TGTGCCAGCAGTTTAGGCGGGGGACTAGGGACAGCAACCTACAATGAGCAGTTCTTC. Translating gives CASSLGGGLGTATYNEQFF.

In this sample, this clone turned up once. The V and J genes are TRBV11-2 and TRBJ2-2, with D possibly TRBD2 on 5 matching bases. CDR3 length: 15 amino acids. Germline lookup yields CDR1 SGHAT and CDR2 FQNNGV. V gave up 2 bases and J gave up 2 bases, with 9 bases separating them. The CDR3 DNA follows: TGTGCCAGCAGCTTAACGGGATCAAACACCGGGGAGCTGTTTTTT. This translates into CASSLTGSNTGELFF.

V and J are TRBV7-9 and TRBJ1-6; D is uncertain. This CDR3 is built from 14 residues. Germline V gene lookup returns CDR1 SEHNR and CDR2 FQNEAQ (reference sequence). The V and J ends lost 1 base and 10 bases respectively, with 11 bases between them. The CDR3 region has the DNA TGTGCCAGCAGCTTAGGCGGTGCTAACTCACCCCTCCACTTT. Amino acids: CASSLGGANSPLHF.

The chain employs TRBV27 and TRBJ1-5; unclear D gene. This CDR3 is built from 8 residues. Germline CDR1 MNHEY, CDR2 SMNVEV (reference sequence). CDR3: CARQPQHF. In nucleotides, the CDR3 is TGTGCAAGACAACCCCAGCATTTT.

The chain is built from TRBV5-5 and TRBJ1-2, with 8 bases that match TRBD1. CDR1 SGHKS and CDR2 YYEKEE come from the germline V gene (reference sequence). The CDR3 covers 13 residues. V was pared by 4 bases and J by 8 bases, with 7 bases of the junction left unmatched. The chain's CDR3 is CASSAQGARGYTF. The CDR3 coding sequence is TGTGCCAGCAGCGCCCAGGGGGCGCGGGGCTACACCTTC.

The rearrangement uses TRBV27 and TRBJ1-5; D remains unclear. Trimming cost V 5 bases and J 0 bases, with 14 bases left between them. The germline CDR1 and CDR2 sequences are MNHEY and SMNVEV (reference sequence). The CDR3 runs 16 residues. The CDR3 is CASSRLGRLSNQPQHF. The CDR3 DNA is TGTGCCAGCAGTCGGTTGGGGAGACTTAGCAATCAGCCCCAGCATTTT.

V gene TRBV2 combines with J gene TRBJ1-1, with D possibly matching TRBD1 (5 bases). The germline CDR1 and CDR2 sequences are SNHLY and FYNNEI. The CDR3 is 14 residues long. The ends were cut back, 8 bases at V and 4 bases at J, with 17 bases in the middle. The CDR3 sequence is CASLEGVRFTEAFF. The CDR3 DNA is TGTGCCAGCCTGGAAGGGGTGCGATTCACTGAAGCTTTCTTT.

This chain uses TRBV7-5 with TRBJ2-7; the table assigns TRBD2, which was not confirmed against the DNA. TRBV7-5 corresponds to a pseudogene. The CDR3 loop spans 16 amino acids. CDR3 residues: CVRSAIRRDGSYEQYF. Written as DNA, the CDR3 is TGTGTCAGAAGCGCCATACGGCGGGATGGATCCTACGAGCAGTACTTC.

V gene TRBV5-1 combines with J gene TRBJ2-2; 8 bases are shared with TRBD2. J was trimmed by 7 bases and V by 3 bases; bases with no gene match: 8. Germline V gene sequence: CDR1 SGHRS, CDR2 YFSETQ. This CDR3 has 15 residues. CDR3 sequence reads: CASSSAGGAGGELFF. In DNA form, the CDR3 reads TGCGCCAGCAGCTCCGCCGGGGGGGCCGGCGGGGAGCTGTTTTTT.

The gene calls are TRBV4-1 and TRBJ1-6, with D perhaps matching TRBD1 (5 bases). CDR3 length equals 16 residues. Trimming left V 1 base short and J 5 bases short, with 12 bases between. Germline V gene sequence: CDR1 MGHRA, CDR2 YSYEKL. The chain's CDR3 is CASSQAGSENNSPLHF. The CDR3 bases are TGCGCCAGCAGCCAAGCAGGGTCGGAAAATAATTCACCCCTCCACTTT.